This T cell receptor (beta chain) was recorded in a study of blood T cell repertoires in COVID-19 (dated by TCRdb to 2018 to 2020). Context from the whole study: Collaborator samples came from the United States, Italy and Spain and covered acute and convalescent phases of COVID-19. The prospective study material was composed of cDNA or gDNA derived from T cells, B-cell-depleted T cells, or PBMCs. The dataset comprised deeply sampled blood TCRbeta repertoires from subjects exposed to, actively infected with, or recovered from COVID-19. The repertoires were made available in a free public database intended to serve as a resource for research on the immune response to SARS-CoV-2. The samples were drawn from the first 160 participants of the ongoing ImmuneRACE study and from 950 to 1,500 subjects provided by 6 global collaborators. The sample metadata nearly always contained a de-identified subject ID, COVID-19 status, age in years and sex. HLA class I and class II types, where available, came from metadata supplied by the sample provider rather than from assay-based typing.

Paper-wide results and their limitations: The amount of clinical and demographic metadata varied by source and participant and was provided uncurated.

TCRbeta CDR3 regions were amplified from genomic DNA using the immunoSEQ Assay, a bias-controlled multiplex PCR. The published analysis was carried out like this. The number of nucleated cells in each sample was estimated by amplification of reference gene primers within the assay. To quantify the absolute abundance of each unique TCRbeta CDR3 rearrangement, sequence reads were collapsed and filtered. Productive Simpson clonality was computed per sample as the square root of Simpson's diversity index over productive rearrangements. The table was pulled from immuneACCESS by TCRdb, which kept in-frame rearrangements only. Such tables lose some clones; where checked, under half of the loss comes from unresolved V genes, and the rest has no known cause. V and J calls and clone size are given by that table; D and trimming were obtained from the DNA. The sample table shows 300,000 to 350,000 clones, and 85% to 90% are seen once. 4% to 5.5% of the sample lies in the top ten.

Of note for this clone: The clone's antigen remains unknown. Base qualities are not recorded, but no much larger clone differs from it by a single base.

Its CDR3 holds 12 amino acids, cysteine through phenylalanine. CDR3 DNA only is kept here, 36 bases in frame from base 1. V loses 8 bases of germline sequence and J loses 7 bases, and the interval between the two ends is 15 bases. The germline V gene (reference sequence) gives CDR1 as WNHNN and CDR2 as SYGVQD. Enrolling through a virtual design, the prospective study's participants ranged in age from about 18 to 89 years and lived across 20 to 25 United States geographic areas. To assign participants to cohorts, the prospective study relied on clinical history that participants themselves reported in a screening survey and a study questionnaire. In the prospective study, whole blood, serum and a nasopharyngeal or oropharyngeal swab were collected from each participant by mobile phlebotomists. Additional blood draws and questionnaires over a 2-month period could optionally be provided by prospective study participants. Before DNA extraction, blood samples from the prospective study were shipped at room temperature or frozen.

This chain is built from TRBV10-1 and TRBJ2-7, with the identity of the D gene unclear. This clonotype was sampled from a woman under 30 with acute COVID-19. Specimen: PBMCs or T cells enriched from blood (not recorded which). The DNA reads TGCGCCAGCTCGCGACCAGGTGGAGAGCAGTACTTC. This sequence encodes CASSRPGGEQYF.